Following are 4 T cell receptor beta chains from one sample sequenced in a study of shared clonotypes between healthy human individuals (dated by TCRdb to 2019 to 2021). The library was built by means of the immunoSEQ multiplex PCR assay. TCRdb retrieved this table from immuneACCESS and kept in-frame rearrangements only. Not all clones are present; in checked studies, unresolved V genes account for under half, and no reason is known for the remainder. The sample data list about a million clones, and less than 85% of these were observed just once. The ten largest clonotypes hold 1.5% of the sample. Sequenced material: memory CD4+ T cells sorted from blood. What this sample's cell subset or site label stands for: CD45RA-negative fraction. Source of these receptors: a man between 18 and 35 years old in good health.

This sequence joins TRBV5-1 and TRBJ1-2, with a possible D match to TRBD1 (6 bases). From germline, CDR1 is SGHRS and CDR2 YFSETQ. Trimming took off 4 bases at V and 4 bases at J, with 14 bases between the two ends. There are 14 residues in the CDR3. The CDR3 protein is CASSPGQIRYGYTF. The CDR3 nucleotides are TGCGCCAGCAGCCCAGGACAGATCCGCTATGGCTACACCTTC.

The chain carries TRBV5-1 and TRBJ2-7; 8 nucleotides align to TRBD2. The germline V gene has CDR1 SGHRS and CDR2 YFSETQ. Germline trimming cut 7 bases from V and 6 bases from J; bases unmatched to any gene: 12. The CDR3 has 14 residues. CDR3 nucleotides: TGCGCCAGCTCGCGAGGCCTAGCGGGCCTCGAGCAGTACTTC. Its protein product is CASSRGLAGLEQYF.

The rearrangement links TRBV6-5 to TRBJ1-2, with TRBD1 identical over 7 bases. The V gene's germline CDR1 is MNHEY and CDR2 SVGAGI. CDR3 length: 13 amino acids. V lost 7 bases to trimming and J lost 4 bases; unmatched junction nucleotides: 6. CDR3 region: CASIQGGGYGYTF. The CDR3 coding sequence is TGTGCCAGCATCCAGGGGGGAGGCTATGGCTACACCTTC.

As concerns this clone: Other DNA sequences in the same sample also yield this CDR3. The CDR3 DNA sequence: TGTGCCAGCAGCCCAGGGGGCCACTATGGCTACACCTTC. This encodes CASSPGGHYGYTF. The V call is TRBV11-2, the J call TRBJ1-2, with 8 positions matching TRBD1. CDR1 is SGHAT, CDR2 FQNNGV, per germline. V dropped 5 bases and J dropped 3; count of bases not matched to a gene: 2. This CDR3 spans 13 amino acids.